The clone carrying this T cell receptor (beta chain) was observed a few times. Its target is unknown. Sequencing was performed with immunoSEQ multiplex PCR; in TCRdb, only in-frame clones are kept and a portion is missing. This sample has 15,000 or so clones; roughly four fifths occur once, and the top ten carry about 30%. Pools of viral peptides were used by the ViraFEST assay to expand antigen-specific CD4+ T cells ahead of sequencing. It was after approximately 11 days of culture that CD4+ T cells were isolated. According to PCR results, the person was infected with SARS-CoV-2 between March and December 2020. Subjects were given two BNT162b2 or mRNA-1273 vaccine doses. Half-medium changes using IL-2 medium occurred on days 3 and 7. This CDR3 has 16 amino acids. Germline-derived CDR1 and CDR2 are SGHDN and FVKESK. Trimming shortened V by 0 bases and J by 5 bases, and 16 bases separated the two germline ends.

This entry is derived from a study of vaccination effects on CD4 cells after COVID-19. Study-wide findings and caveats: The post-vaccine spike-reactive clones of convalescents showed a predominance of new vaccine-induced clones.

Specimen: CD4+ T cells from PBMCs cultured with HCoV-NL63 spike peptides, collected after COVID-19 vaccination. This clonotype was obtained from a human donor who had a prior SARS-CoV-2 infection. This rearrangement joins TRBV14 to TRBJ1-1; D perhaps matches TRBD1 (6 bases). This chain's CDR3 is CASSQDTGSGWTEAFF. DNA for the CDR3: TGTGCCAGCAGCCAAGATACAGGGAGCGGATGGACTGAAGCTTTCTTT.